This TCR beta chain emerged from a study of identical twins. Broader study findings: There was an excess of low generation probability in the out-of-frame alpha sequences that twins shared. Monozygotic twin pairs showed more out-of-frame TCR alpha sharing than models estimated.

With template switching, a universal primer site was added, and the cDNA carried unique molecular identifiers. TCRdb used MiXCR to reprocess the 5' RACE reads, holding one entry per CDR3 protein. Among about 1.7 million distinct CDR3 sequences listed, about 31% were seen once. This CDR3 contains 15 residues. Trimming removed 6 bases from V and 7 bases from J; junction bases left unmatched: 8. Germline assignment: CDR1 SEHNR and CDR2 FQNEAQ (reference sequence). Healthy Caucasians were all of the donors. This clonotype was observed a few times. Its antigen is undetermined. The chain is built from TRBV7-9 and TRBJ2-3; 12 bases match TRBD2. The specimen was cord blood. This sequence was found in a newborn girl in good health. Here the CDR3 reads CASRTSGSPTYTQYF. Here the CDR3 DNA reads TGTGCCAGCAGGACTAGCGGGAGCCCAACTTATACGCAGTATTTT. The whole variable domain, remainder taken from reference TRBV7-9 and TRBJ2-3, is DTGVSQNPRHKITKRGQNVTFRCDPISEHNRLYWYRQTLGQGPEFLTYFQNEAQLEKSRLLSDRFSAERPKGSFSTLEIQRTEQGDSAMYLCASRTSGSPTYTQYFGPGTRLTVL.